This passage covers 20 T cell receptor beta chains from one sample sequenced in a study of PD-L1 blockade in urothelial cancer. The data were produced by immunoSEQ multiplex PCR, yet TCRdb's version contains in-frame clones alone and is incomplete. Here the sample spans 48,000 or so clones, 70% to 90% being singletons. Noted time point: peripheral blood 6 weeks after treatment start. The input for sequencing was PBMCs, taken around atezolizumab (anti-PD-L1) treatment. These TCRs come from a man in his sixties or seventies with urothelial cancer.

The gene calls are TRBV27 and TRBJ2-7, with 7 bases matching TRBD2. The germline gives CDR1 MNHEY, CDR2 SMNVEV (reference sequence). Trimming removed 6 bases from V and 6 bases from J; junction bases left unmatched: 17. CDR3 length: 16 residues. DNA of the CDR3: TGTGCCAGCAGCTCGAGGTCGGCGGGGAGGGCGGGCGAGCAGTACTTC. Its protein product is CASSSRSAGRAGEQYF.

The rearrangement uses TRBV7-9 and TRBJ1-2, with a tentative D call TRBD1 (6 bases). Germline V lookup: CDR1 SEHNR, CDR2 FQNEAQ (reference sequence). V lost 5 bases, J lost 1 base, and 17 bases lay in between. The CDR3 is 16 residues long. The CDR3 coding sequence is TGTGCCAGCAGCCGGCGGGGGGGCATTCTTAACTATGGCTACACCTTC. It is translated as CASSRRGGILNYGYTF.

CDR3 DNA: TGTGCCAGCAGAGACAGGGGCCGCCTTTGGCCCCAGCATTTT. Translating it yields CASRDRGRLWPQHF. The rearrangement uses TRBV2 and TRBJ1-5, with 8 bases lining up with TRBD1. CDR1 SNHLY and CDR2 FYNNEI come from the germline V gene. Unmatched junction bases numbered 10, after V lost 6 bases and J lost 9 bases. CDR3 length: 14 amino acids.

This clone was recorded a few times. The chain uses TRBV11-2 and TRBJ1-3; tentative D call: TRBD1 (5 bases). The ends were cut back, 3 bases at V and 2 bases at J, with 11 bases in the middle. The CDR3 is made up of 15 amino acids. The germline CDR1 and CDR2 sequences are SGHAT and FQNNGV. CDR3 sequence reads: CASSFNGGAGNTIYF. CDR3 DNA: TGTGCCAGCAGCTTCAACGGGGGGGCTGGAAACACCATATATTTT.

The rearrangement links TRBV9 to TRBJ2-1; 15 bases agree with TRBD2. The CDR3 covers 19 residues. V dropped 0 bases and J dropped 8; count of bases not matched to a gene: 12. CDR1 is SGDLS and CDR2 is YYNGEE in the germline V gene. CDR3 in DNA: TGTGCCAGCAGCGTAGCTATTTTAGGGACTAGCGGGAGGAACCATGAGCAGTTCTTC. Protein: CASSVAILGTSGRNHEQFF.

Only one count was recorded for this clone. The chain links TRBV30 to TRBJ1-5; tentative D call: TRBD1 (6 bases). Germline assignment: CDR1 GTSNPN and CDR2 SVGIG (reference sequence). V gave up 2 bases and J gave up 0 bases, with 8 bases separating them. CDR3 length: 14 amino acids. This CDR3 is CAWSRGSSNQPQHF. CDR3 coding DNA: TGTGCCTGGAGTAGGGGGAGTAGCAATCAGCCCCAGCATTTT.

This clone was seen a single time. CDR3 in DNA: TGTGCCAGTAGTATGAGCTTTAGACAGGGATTTTCATCCCAGTACTTC. Protein sequence: CASSMSFRQGFSSQYF. The chain couples TRBV19 to TRBJ2-7, with 7 nucleotides matching TRBD1. Germline V gene sequence: CDR1 LNHDA, CDR2 SQIVND (reference sequence). The trim removed 3 bases at V and 10 bases at J, leaving 18 bases unmatched. This CDR3 has 16 residues.

The V and J genes are TRBV6-1 and TRBJ2-1; tentatively, D is TRBD2 (5 bases). Germline V gene lookup returns CDR1 MNHNS and CDR2 SASEGT. The length of the CDR3 is 14 residues. Trimming pared 5 bases from V and 6 bases from J, leaving 14 bases between. CDR3 bases: TGTGCCAGCAGTAGGGCTAGCCTCGCCAATGAGCAGTTCTTC. Its protein product is CASSRASLANEQFF.

The V call is TRBV7-9, the J call TRBJ2-7; TRBD1 agrees at 9 bases. The length of the CDR3 is 15 residues. V gave up 9 bases and J gave up 0 bases; unmatched junction bases: 9. Germline V gives CDR1 SEHNR, CDR2 FQNEAQ (reference sequence). This chain's CDR3 is CASIGQGSLSYEQYF. The CDR3 DNA reads TGTGCCAGTATAGGACAGGGGTCTCTCTCCTACGAGCAGTACTTC.

The chain has TRBV27 and TRBJ1-2, with a possible D match to TRBD1 (5 bases). Germline CDR1 and CDR2: MNHEY and SMNVEV (reference sequence). Trimming shortened V by 3 bases and J by 7 bases, and 12 bases separated the two germline ends. The CDR3 totals 13 residues. CDR3 region: CASSFWQGGGYTF. The CDR3 coding sequence is TGTGCCAGCAGTTTCTGGCAGGGTGGTGGCTACACCTTC.

The rearrangement links TRBV27 to TRBJ1-1; D is uncertain. Germline V gene data show CDR1 as MNHEY and CDR2 as SMNVEV (reference sequence). V lost 2 bases, J lost 8 bases, and 12 bases lay in between. The CDR3 length is 13 residues. The CDR3 region is CASSLKRGREAFF. DNA of the CDR3: TGTGCCAGCAGTTTAAAAAGAGGGAGGGAAGCTTTCTTT.

This clone was seen just once. The V call is TRBV10-1, the J call TRBJ2-5, with 12 nucleotides matching TRBD2. Trimming cost V 5 bases and J 4 bases; bases outside gene matches: 5. CDR3 length equals 15 residues. In germline, CDR1 is WNHNN, CDR2 SYGVQD (reference sequence). DNA of the CDR3: TGCGCCAGCAGTCCGGCTAGCGGGAGGGGAGAGACCCAGTACTTC. Translation: CASSPASGRGETQYF.

The rearrangement joins TRBV4-2 to TRBJ2-1; 16 nucleotides line up with TRBD2. After removal of 1 base from V and 8 bases from J, the junction contained 2 bases not matched to a gene. The CDR3 runs 16 residues. Germline CDR1 is LGHNA and CDR2 is YNFKEQ. CDR3 protein: CASSQAGLAGGDEQFF. CDR3 DNA: TGTGCCAGCAGCCAAGCGGGACTAGCGGGAGGGGATGAGCAGTTCTTC.

The J gene is TRBJ2-3, the V gene TRBV11-2; unclear D gene. CDR3 length: 13 amino acids. V shed 3 bases and J shed 4 bases, with 8 bases lying between them. Per germline, CDR1 SGHAT and CDR2 FQNNGV. As DNA, the CDR3 is TGTGCCAGCAGCTTCGCTGGAGCAGATACGCAGTATTTT. This encodes CASSFAGADTQYF.

The chain employs TRBV28 and TRBJ1-3, with D unclear. CDR3 length: 15 residues. The germline gives CDR1 MDHEN, CDR2 SYDVKM. With 6 bases removed from V and 0 bases from J, the gap between germline ends came to 12 bases. The CDR3 region is CASSTSSGSGNTIYF. The CDR3 DNA is TGTGCCAGCAGCACGTCGTCAGGCTCTGGAAACACCATATATTTT.

The V and J genes are TRBV9 and TRBJ2-3; TRBD2 matches at 12 bases. Germline V lookup: CDR1 SGDLS, CDR2 YYNGEE. The CDR3 totals 15 residues. With V trimmed by 4 bases and J by 4 bases, 4 bases remained unmatched. The CDR3, as DNA: TGTGCCAGCAGCATGACTAGCGGGAGCGCAGATACGCAGTATTTT. Translated, it gives CASSMTSGSADTQYF.

This clone was detected once. The chain couples TRBV5-6 to TRBJ1-1; a possible D gene is TRBD1 (6 bases). Germline V gene data show CDR1 as SGHDT and CDR2 as YYEEEE. V was cut by 1 base and J by 11 bases, with 15 bases left in between. The CDR3 has 13 amino acids. DNA of the CDR3: TGTGCCAGCAGCTTGCCGACAGGTAGCAAGGCTTTCTTT. Its protein product is CASSLPTGSKAFF. Variable domain in full (rest from reference TRBV5-6 and TRBJ1-1): DAGVTQSPTHLIKTRGQQVTLRCSPKSGHDTVSWYQQALGQGPQFIFQYYEEEERQRGNFPDRFSGHQFPNYSSELNVNALLLGDSALYLCASSLPTGSKAFFGQGTRLTVV.

The chain employs TRBV30 and TRBJ2-1; D gene uncertain. V shed 2 bases and J shed 6 bases, with 14 bases lying between them. Germline CDR1 is GTSNPN and CDR2 is SVGIG (reference sequence). The CDR3 spans 14 residues. The CDR3: CAWSLSPPSNEQFF. CDR3 DNA sequence: TGTGCCTGGAGTCTTTCTCCCCCTTCCAATGAGCAGTTCTTC.

This chain links TRBV7-8 with TRBJ2-4; 7 bases agree with TRBD1. The germline gives CDR1 SGHVS, CDR2 FQNEAQ. Trimming removed 2 bases from V and 7 bases from J; junction bases left unmatched: 5. This CDR3 is 14 amino acids long. CDR3 protein: CASSLTGTENIQYF. CDR3 DNA sequence: TGTGCCAGCAGCTTAACCGGGACAGAGAACATTCAGTACTTC.

V usage is TRBV5-6 and J usage is TRBJ2-6; 9 positions agree with TRBD1. After removal of 4 bases from V and 12 bases from J, the junction contained 11 bases not matched to a gene. The CDR3 runs to 15 residues. Germline values: CDR1 SGHDT, CDR2 YYEEEE. The CDR3 is CASSAEQGASSVLTF. The CDR3 DNA follows: TGTGCCAGCAGCGCAGAACAGGGGGCAAGCAGCGTCCTGACTTTC.